The 13 T cell receptor beta chains listed next were all sequenced from one sample in a study of T cells in tuberculosis. Assay: immunoSEQ multiplex PCR; the TCRdb copy retains only in-frame clones and omits some. The sample holds about 44,000 clones; more than 90% are singletons and the top ten take roughly 7%. The sample comprised PBMCs. Source of these receptors: a donor aged 10-29 years with latent tuberculosis or without tuberculosis infection.

V is TRBV21-1 and J is TRBJ2-7; the tabulated D call, TRBD1, remains unverified against the DNA. TRBV21-1 represents a pseudogene. The CDR3 totals 14 residues. The CDR3 DNA follows: TGTGCCAGCAGCGACGGGACAGAAGTTTACGAGCAGTACTTC. Translated: CASSDGTEVYEQYF.

As DNA, the CDR3 is TGTGCCAGCAGCCCAGGATCCAACTATGGCTACACCTTC. This gives the protein CASSPGSNYGYTF. V gene TRBV5-6 combines with J gene TRBJ1-2, with D unclear. Germline CDR1 SGHDT, CDR2 YYEEEE. The V gene lost 4 bases and the J gene lost 2 bases, with 9 bases spanning the gap. The CDR3 is 13 amino acids.

This rearrangement joins TRBV27 to TRBJ2-1, with 9 bases aligning to TRBD1. Germline CDR1 reads MNHEY; CDR2 reads SMNVEV (reference sequence). The CDR3 extends over 14 amino acids. J was trimmed by 7 bases and V by 3 bases; bases with no gene match: 4. The CDR3 DNA sequence: TGTGCCAGCAGTTTTGGGACAGGGTTAAATGAGCAGTTCTTC. This gives the protein CASSFGTGLNEQFF.

V is TRBV5-1 and J is TRBJ1-2, with 8 bases aligning to TRBD1. The CDR3 has 16 residues. V trimming: 4 bases; J trimming: 4 bases; junction bases outside the gene matches: 12. CDR1 and CDR2 from the germline V gene are SGHRS and YFSETQ. The CDR3 coding sequence is TGCGCCAGCAGCCCGGATGCAGGGGGCGGGAGCTATGGCTACACCTTC. Its translation is CASSPDAGGGSYGYTF.

The chain couples TRBV5-1 to TRBJ2-7; 11 bases map to TRBD1. V gave up 0 bases and J gave up 5 bases; unmatched junction bases: 10. The CDR3 is 17 residues long. Germline V gene data show CDR1 as SGHRS and CDR2 as YFSETQ. The CDR3 DNA follows: TGCGCCAGCAGCTTGGCGCTAATGGGGACAGGGGGGGACGAGCAGTACTTC. Residues: CASSLALMGTGGDEQYF.

The gene calls are TRBV6-1 and TRBJ1-5; D remains unclear. CDR3 length equals 15 residues. Per the germline V gene, CDR1 is MNHNS and CDR2 is SASEGT. The V end lost 8 bases, the J end lost 3 bases, and 17 bases lay between the germline ends. The DNA for the CDR3 is TGTGCCAGCCGGGCGGAGGTTGAGGACAATCAGCCCCAGCATTTT. Its translation is CASRAEVEDNQPQHF.

This chain uses TRBV4-1 with TRBJ2-7; no clear D gene. CDR1 and CDR2 (germline): MGHRA, YSYEKL. The V end was cut by 3 bases, the J end by 2 bases, with 17 bases between. The CDR3 contains 16 residues. The CDR3 protein is CASSQAPPGYPYEQYF. CDR3 bases: TGCGCCAGCAGCCAGGCCCCTCCAGGCTACCCCTACGAGCAGTACTTC.

The CDR3 sequence is CASSPLAGGYNEQFF. CDR3 DNA: TGCGCCAGCAGCCCACTAGCGGGGGGCTACAATGAGCAGTTCTTC. The chain is built from TRBV4-1 and TRBJ2-1; 12 nucleotides line up with TRBD2. Germline V gene sequence: CDR1 MGHRA, CDR2 YSYEKL. Trimming at V came to 4 bases and at J to 3 bases, leaving 1 base not matched to a gene. The CDR3 extends over 15 amino acids.

The rearrangement uses TRBV7-9 and TRBJ1-1; D is unclear. This CDR3 contains 14 residues. CDR1 and CDR2 (germline): SEHNR, FQNEAQ (reference sequence). Trimming took off 6 bases at V and 5 bases at J, with 16 bases between the two ends. In nucleotides, the CDR3 is TGTGCCAGCAGGTTCGACTCAATGAGTACTGAAGCTTTCTTT. Residues: CASRFDSMSTEAFF.

CDR3 residues: CASSFQGLGSEQYF. The CDR3 coding sequence is TGTGCCAGCAGTTTCCAGGGTTTAGGCTCCGAGCAGTACTTC. The rearrangement joins TRBV27 to TRBJ2-7; perhaps TRBD1 as D (5 bases). The CDR3 runs 14 residues. Germline V gene lookup returns CDR1 MNHEY and CDR2 SMNVEV (reference sequence). The ends were cut back, 3 bases at V and 6 bases at J, with 15 bases in the middle.

The chain is built from TRBV6-4 and TRBJ1-1, with D hard to call. The V gene lost 2 bases and the J gene lost 1 base, with 8 bases spanning the gap. The CDR3 extends over 14 amino acids. Germline CDR1 MRHNA, CDR2 SNTAGT. In nucleotides, the CDR3 is TGTGCCAGCAGTGACCTGCCAGGGAACACTGAAGCTTTCTTT. Amino acids: CASSDLPGNTEAFF.

The chain links TRBV6-5 to TRBJ1-1; D perhaps matches TRBD1 (6 bases). The CDR3 sequence is 15 residues long. V lost 6 bases, J lost 5 bases, and 19 bases lay in between. Germline V gene sequence: CDR1 MNHEY, CDR2 SVGAGI. In DNA form, the CDR3 reads TGTGCCAGCAGGCTGGACAGTACAATCGGGACTGAAGCTTTCTTT. It codes for CASRLDSTIGTEAFF.

This chain connects TRBV30 to TRBJ1-3, with 7 positions matching TRBD1. Germline V gene sequence: CDR1 GTSNPN, CDR2 SVGIG (reference sequence). Losses at the gene ends were 5 bases for V and 0 bases for J; bases not matched to a gene: 4. This CDR3 comprises 14 residues. CDR3 bases: TGTGCCTGGGGTACAGGGGCCTCTGGAAACACCATATATTTT. It encodes CAWGTGASGNTIYF.